This TCR beta chain derives from a study of breast tumors, draining lymph nodes, adjacent tissues. Using its own MiXCR run on the multiplex PCR reads, TCRdb lists one record per CDR3 protein. The data contain 130,000 or so distinct CDR3 sequences, 20% to 25% of them singletons. CDR1 and CDR2 from the germline V gene are MNHEY and SVGEGT. This CDR3 region has 14 residues. Axillary draining lymph nodes of breast cancer patients supplied the node samples. Findings and limits, study-wide: That most tumor T cells come from lymph nodes remained unproven.

The table lists this clonotype with a count of one. Antigen specificity is unknown. A much larger clone sits a single nucleotide away, making a read error possible. The origin of this receptor is a female donor with breast cancer. Some clones in this sample may be carry-over from other donors' samples. The V call is TRBV6-2 or TRBV6-3, the J call TRBJ2-7; TRBD2 matches 12 bases. Source material: axillary lymph node tissue. CDR3 protein: CAGSLAGGPSEQYF. CDR3 nucleotides: TGTGCCGGCAGCCTAGCGGGAGGGCCGAGCGAGCAGTACTTC.